These 10 T cell receptor beta chains originate from one sample sequenced in a study of Graves' ophthalmopathy and Graves' hyperthyroidism. RNA transcripts yielded amplified TCR beta CDR3 regions. Second-round multiplex PCR came after first-round RT-PCR with HTBI primers. Each CDR3 protein gets one entry after TCRdb re-called the multiplex PCR reads with MiXCR. The sample consists of about 740,000 distinct CDR3 sequences, roughly 40% of them appearing once. Material: peripheral blood. The receptors derive from an adult man with Graves' ophthalmopathy.

A few counts support this clonotype. The chain couples TRBV20-1 to TRBJ1-1; 7 bases are a match to TRBD1. The germline V gene has CDR1 DFQATT and CDR2 SNEGSKA (reference sequence). Trimming cost V 7 bases and J 0 bases; bases outside gene matches: 8. This CDR3 has 14 residues. This CDR3 is CSVTDRSMNTEAFF. CDR3 nucleotide sequence: TGCAGTGTTACGGACAGGAGCATGAACACTGAAGCTTTCTTT.

The V gene is TRBV19, the J gene TRBJ2-2, with 9 nucleotides matching TRBD1. The CDR3 extends over 17 amino acids. Germline V gene lookup returns CDR1 LNHDA and CDR2 SQIVND (reference sequence). V dropped 3 bases and J dropped 1; count of bases not matched to a gene: 6. CDR3 DNA: TGTGCCAGTAGTATCCCAACAGGGGGCATGAACACCGGGGAGCTGTTTTTT. Translation: CASSIPTGGMNTGELFF.

A remark on this clonotype: A much larger clone differs from this one at a single base, so this may be a read error. J is TRBJ1-5 and V is TRBV7-9; D remains ambiguous. This CDR3 contains 13 residues. Germline loops: CDR1 SEHNR, CDR2 FQNEAQ (reference sequence). Trimming removed 5 bases from V and 6 bases from J, with 11 bases in between. DNA for the CDR3: TGTGCCAGCAGCCCCGGGTCGGGTCAGCCCCAGCATTTT. It specifies CASSPGSGQPQHF.

This clonotype was recorded only once. The chain carries TRBV10-3 and TRBJ1-3, with TRBD1 as a possible D gene (6 bases). Trimming took 10 bases from V and 1 from J, leaving 17 bases between them. The CDR3 loop spans 15 amino acids. Germline V gene data show CDR1 as ENHRY and CDR2 as SYGVKD. The CDR3 sequence: CASTLTGTSGNTIYF. For the CDR3, the DNA is TGTGCCAGCACCTTGACCGGGACATCTGGAAACACCATATATTTT.

This clonotype was detected only a few times. The gene calls are TRBV7-9 and TRBJ2-1, with 8 nucleotides matching TRBD2. The V segment lost 5 bases and the J segment 7 bases; nucleotides outside the gene matches: 4. The CDR3 is 13 amino acids. Germline values: CDR1 SEHNR, CDR2 FQNEAQ (reference sequence). CDR3 nucleotides: TGTGCCAGCAGCCGCGGGGGGATGAATGAGCAGTTCTTC. Translated: CASSRGGMNEQFF.

The J gene is TRBJ2-2, the V gene TRBV7-9, with 9 positions matching TRBD1. The CDR3 is 16 amino acids. The germline V gene encodes CDR1 SEHNR and CDR2 FQNEAQ (reference sequence). Trimming took 2 bases from V and 4 from J; bases not matched to a gene: 5. The chain's CDR3 is CASSLPGQGVTGELFF. CDR3 nucleotide sequence: TGTGCCAGCAGCTTACCGGGACAGGGAGTCACCGGGGAGCTGTTTTTT.

J is TRBJ2-2 and V is TRBV19; 14 nucleotides agree with TRBD2. J lost 3 bases, V lost 5 bases, and 8 bases had no gene match. The CDR3 loop spans 18 amino acids. Per the germline V gene, CDR1 is LNHDA and CDR2 is SQIVND (reference sequence). CDR3 sequence (DNA): TGTGCCAGTAGTCCCGGACTAGCGGGAGGTGGGGACACCGGGGAGCTGTTTTTT. It specifies CASSPGLAGGGDTGELFF. Looking up the rest from reference TRBV19 and TRBJ2-2 gives the full variable domain: DGGITQSPKYLFRKEGQNVTLSCEQNLNHDAMYWYRQDPGQGLRLIYYSQIVNDFQKGDIAEGYSVSREKKESFPLTVTSAQKNPTAFYLCASSPGLAGGGDTGELFFGEGSRLTVL.

The chain joins TRBV2 to TRBJ1-3; D unclear. The CDR3 is 17 residues long. Trimming left V 0 bases short and J 0 bases short, with 12 bases between. Germline V gene lookup returns CDR1 SNHLY and CDR2 FYNNEI. CDR3 loop: CASSEALLGISGNTIYF. CDR3 nucleotides: TGTGCCAGCAGTGAAGCGCTTCTCGGGATCTCTGGAAACACCATATATTTT. The whole variable domain, filled in from reference TRBV2 and TRBJ1-3, reads EPEVTQTPSHQVTQMGQEVILRCVPISNHLYFYWYRQILGQKVEFLVSFYNNEISEKSEIFDDQFSVERPDGSNFTLKIRSTKLEDSAMYFCASSEALLGISGNTIYFGEGSWLTVV.

Turning to this clonotype: At one end, the junction sequence differs from germline, possibly due to a read error. The J gene is TRBJ1-1, the V gene TRBV5-1; 7 positions match TRBD1. CDR1 and CDR2 (germline): SGHRS, YFSETQ. The CDR3 extends over 14 amino acids. The CDR3 region is CASSLGQGGTEALF. The CDR3 DNA reads TGCGCCAGCAGCTTGGGACAGGGAGGCACTGAAGCTCTCTTT.

This clonotype has ten or more counts. The gene calls are TRBV9 and TRBJ1-6; maybe TRBD1 (5 bases). Germline CDR1 reads SGDLS; CDR2 reads YYNGEE. The CDR3 covers 14 residues. V shed 0 bases and J shed 5 bases, with 6 bases lying between them. CDR3 amino acids: CASSVVQDNSPLHF. CDR3 in DNA: TGTGCCAGCAGCGTAGTACAGGATAATTCACCCCTCCACTTT. The whole variable domain, filled in from reference TRBV9 and TRBJ1-6, reads DSGVTQTPKHLITATGQRVTLRCSPRSGDLSVYWYQQSLDQGLQFLIQYYNGEERAKGNILERFSAQQFPDLHSELNLSSLELGDSALYFCASSVVQDNSPLHFGNGTRLTVT.